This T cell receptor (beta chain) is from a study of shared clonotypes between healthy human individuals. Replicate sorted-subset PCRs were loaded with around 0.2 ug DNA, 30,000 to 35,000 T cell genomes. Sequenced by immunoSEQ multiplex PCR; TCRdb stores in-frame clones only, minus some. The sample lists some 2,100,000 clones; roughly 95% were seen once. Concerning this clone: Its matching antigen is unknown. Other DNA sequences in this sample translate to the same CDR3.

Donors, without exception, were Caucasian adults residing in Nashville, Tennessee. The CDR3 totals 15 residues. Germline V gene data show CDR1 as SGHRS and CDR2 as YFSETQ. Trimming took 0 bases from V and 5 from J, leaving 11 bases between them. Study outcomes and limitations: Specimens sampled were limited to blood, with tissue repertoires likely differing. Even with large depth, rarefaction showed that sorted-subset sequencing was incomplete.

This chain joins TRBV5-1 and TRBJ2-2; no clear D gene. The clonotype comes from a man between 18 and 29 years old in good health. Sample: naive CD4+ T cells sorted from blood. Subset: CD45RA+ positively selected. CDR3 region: CASSLADRDTGELFF. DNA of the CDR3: TGCGCCAGCAGCTTGGCCGATAGGGATACCGGGGAGCTGTTTTTT.